This T cell receptor beta chain was retrieved from a study of shared clonotypes between healthy human individuals. Here immunoSEQ multiplex PCR was the method, and the copy in TCRdb shows in-frame clones only, minus some. The sample lists 450,000 to 650,000 clones, roughly 79% occurring once. V was cut by 2 bases and J by 5 bases, with 15 bases left in between. This CDR3 has 15 amino acids. The germline CDR1 and CDR2 sequences are GTSNPN and SVGIG (reference sequence). The chain joins TRBV30 to TRBJ1-4; no firm D call. The TCR was taken from a woman in her 40s in good health. Some clones in this sample may be carry-over from other donors' samples. The sample comprised PBMCs. This CDR3 reads CAWSPSRTVNEKLFF. The CDR3 nucleotides read TGTGCCTGGAGTCCCTCACGCACTGTGAATGAAAAACTGTTTTTT.